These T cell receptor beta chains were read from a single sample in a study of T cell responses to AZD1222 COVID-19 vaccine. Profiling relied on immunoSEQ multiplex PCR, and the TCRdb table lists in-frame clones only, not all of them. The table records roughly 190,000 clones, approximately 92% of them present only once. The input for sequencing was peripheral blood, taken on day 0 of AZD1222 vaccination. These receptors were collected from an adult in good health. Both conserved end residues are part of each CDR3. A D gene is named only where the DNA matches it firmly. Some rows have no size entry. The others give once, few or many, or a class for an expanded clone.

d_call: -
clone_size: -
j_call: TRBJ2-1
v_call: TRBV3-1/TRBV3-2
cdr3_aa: CASSQTGTLLDNEQFF
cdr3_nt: TGTGCCAGCAGCCAAACAGGGACACTCCTGGACAATGAGCAGTTCTTC

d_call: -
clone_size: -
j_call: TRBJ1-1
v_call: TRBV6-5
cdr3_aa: CASLTLGANTEAFF
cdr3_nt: TGTGCCAGCCTTACCCTCGGGGCGAACACTGAAGCTTTCTTT

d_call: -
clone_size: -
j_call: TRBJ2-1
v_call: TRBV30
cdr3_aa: CAWSVSEGENEQFF
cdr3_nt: TGTGCCTGGAGTGTATCTGAGGGGGAGAATGAGCAGTTCTTC

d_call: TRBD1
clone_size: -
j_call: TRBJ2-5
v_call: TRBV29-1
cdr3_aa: CSVEGPRGLSETQYF
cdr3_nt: TGCAGCGTTGAAGGGCCCAGGGGGCTTTCGGAGACCCAGTACTTC

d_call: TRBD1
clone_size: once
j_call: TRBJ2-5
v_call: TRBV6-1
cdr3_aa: CASSEVGRGKTQYF
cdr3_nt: TGTGCCAGCAGTGAAGTGGGCAGGGGGAAGACCCAGTACTTC

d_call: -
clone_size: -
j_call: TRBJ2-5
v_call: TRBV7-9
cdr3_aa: CASSTPRETQYF
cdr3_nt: TGTGCCAGCAGCACCCCAAGAGAGACCCAGTACTTC

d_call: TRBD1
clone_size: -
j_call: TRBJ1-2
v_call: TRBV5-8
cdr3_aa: CASRYPGQGWYGYTF
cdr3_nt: TGTGCCAGCAGATACCCGGGACAGGGGTGGTATGGCTACACCTTC

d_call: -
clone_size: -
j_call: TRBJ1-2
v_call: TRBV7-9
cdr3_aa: CASSPGLGGRGSNYGYTF
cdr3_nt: TGTGCCAGCAGCCCCGGATTAGGGGGACGGGGGAGCAACTATGGCTACACCTTC

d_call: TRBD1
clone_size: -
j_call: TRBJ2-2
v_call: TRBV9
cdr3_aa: CASSARQGLTGELFF
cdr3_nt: TGTGCCAGCAGCGCAAGACAGGGATTGACCGGGGAGCTGTTTTTT

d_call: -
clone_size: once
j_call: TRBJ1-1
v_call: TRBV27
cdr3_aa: CASSLSGGLPNTEAFF
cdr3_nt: TGTGCCAGCAGTTTATCTGGGGGACTACCGAACACTGAAGCTTTCTTT

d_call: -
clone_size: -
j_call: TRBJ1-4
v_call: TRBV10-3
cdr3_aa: CAISEGGIGEKLFF
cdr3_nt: TGTGCCATCAGTGAAGGAGGGATTGGTGAAAAACTGTTTTTT

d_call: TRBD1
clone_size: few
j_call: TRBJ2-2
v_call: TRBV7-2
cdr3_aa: CASRSGTGRTGELFF
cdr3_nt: TGTGCCAGCAGATCCGGGACAGGGAGGACCGGGGAGCTGTTTTTT

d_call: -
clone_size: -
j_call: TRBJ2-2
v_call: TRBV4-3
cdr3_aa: CASSQELGAVGELFF
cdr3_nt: TGCGCCAGCAGCCAAGAATTGGGGGCGGTCGGGGAGCTGTTTTTT

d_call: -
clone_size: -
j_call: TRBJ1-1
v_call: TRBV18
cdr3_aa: CASSRAGDGTEAFF
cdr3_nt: TGTGCCAGCTCACGCGCAGGGGATGGGACTGAAGCTTTCTTT

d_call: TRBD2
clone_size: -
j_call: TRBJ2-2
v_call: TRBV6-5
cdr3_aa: CASKLGLAATGELFF
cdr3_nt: TGTGCCAGCAAACTGGGACTAGCTGCTACCGGGGAGCTGTTTTTT

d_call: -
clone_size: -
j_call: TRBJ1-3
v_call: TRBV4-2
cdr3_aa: CASSQEMGLSGNTIYF
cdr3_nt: TGTGCCAGCAGCCAAGAAATGGGTCTCTCTGGAAACACCATATATTTT

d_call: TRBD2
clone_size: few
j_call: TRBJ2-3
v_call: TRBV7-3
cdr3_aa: CASSLTGLAGVSTDTQYF
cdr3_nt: TGTGCCAGCAGCTTAACGGGGCTAGCGGGGGTTAGCACAGATACGCAGTATTTT

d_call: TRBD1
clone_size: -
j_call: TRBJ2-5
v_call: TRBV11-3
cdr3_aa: CASSFQGAGQTQYF
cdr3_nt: TGTGCCAGCAGCTTTCAGGGGGCTGGACAGACCCAGTACTTC

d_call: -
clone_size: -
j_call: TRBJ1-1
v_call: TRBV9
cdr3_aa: CASSEGGTEAFF
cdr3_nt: TGTGCCAGCAGCGAGGGGGGCACTGAAGCTTTCTTT

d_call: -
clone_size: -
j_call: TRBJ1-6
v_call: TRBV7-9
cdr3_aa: CASSDEDSPLHF
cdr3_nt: TGTGCCAGCAGCGACGAGGATTCACCCCTCCACTTT

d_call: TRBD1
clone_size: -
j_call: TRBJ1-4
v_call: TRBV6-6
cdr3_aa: CASSFRQGSGEKLFF
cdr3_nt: TGTGCCAGCAGTTTCCGACAGGGGTCGGGTGAAAAACTGTTTTTT

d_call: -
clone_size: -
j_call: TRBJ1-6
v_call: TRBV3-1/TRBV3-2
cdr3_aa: CASSRTSSPLHF
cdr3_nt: TGTGCCAGCAGCCGGACATCCTCACCCCTCCACTTT

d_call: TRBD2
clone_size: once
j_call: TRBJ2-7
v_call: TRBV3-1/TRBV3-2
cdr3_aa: CASRRTSGGPYEQYF
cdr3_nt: TGTGCCAGCAGACGGACTAGCGGCGGCCCCTACGAGCAGTACTTC

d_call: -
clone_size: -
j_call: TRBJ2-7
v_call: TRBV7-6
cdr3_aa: CASSPIGGTVYEQYF
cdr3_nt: TGTGCCAGCAGCCCAATAGGAGGGACGGTGTACGAGCAGTACTTC

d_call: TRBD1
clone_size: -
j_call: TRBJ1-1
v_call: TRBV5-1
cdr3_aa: CASSSQTGALNTEAFF
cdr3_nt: TGCGCCAGCAGCTCACAAACAGGGGCTTTGAACACTGAAGCTTTCTTT

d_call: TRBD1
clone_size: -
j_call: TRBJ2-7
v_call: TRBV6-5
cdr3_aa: CASSYGDRAEQYF
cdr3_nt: TGTGCCAGCAGTTACGGGGACAGAGCCGAGCAGTACTTC

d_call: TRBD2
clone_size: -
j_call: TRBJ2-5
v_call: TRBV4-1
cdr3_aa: CASSQDRAGVQETQYF
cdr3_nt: TGCGCCAGCAGCCAAGATCGAGCGGGGGTACAAGAGACCCAGTACTTC

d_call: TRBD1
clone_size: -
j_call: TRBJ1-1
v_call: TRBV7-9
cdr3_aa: CASSRGTGGNTEAFF
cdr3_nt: TGTGCCAGCAGCCGCGGGACAGGGGGGAACACTGAAGCTTTCTTT

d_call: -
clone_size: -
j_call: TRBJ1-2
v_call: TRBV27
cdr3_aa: CASSSPLKGAYGYTF
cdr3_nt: TGTGCCAGCAGTTCCCCGTTAAAAGGGGCCTATGGCTACACCTTC

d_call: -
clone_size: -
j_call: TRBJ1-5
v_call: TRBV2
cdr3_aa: CASRSGGVGNQPQHF
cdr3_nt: TGTGCCAGCAGGTCAGGCGGAGTAGGCAATCAGCCCCAGCATTTT

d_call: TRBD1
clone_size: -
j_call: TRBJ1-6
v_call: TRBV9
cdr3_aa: CASSVMDRRPLHF
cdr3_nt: TGTGCCAGCAGCGTCATGGACAGGCGGCCCCTCCACTTT

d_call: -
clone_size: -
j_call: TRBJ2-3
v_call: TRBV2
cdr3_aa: CASFWQGPSTDTQYF
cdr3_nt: TGTGCCAGCTTCTGGCAGGGACCTAGCACAGATACGCAGTATTTT

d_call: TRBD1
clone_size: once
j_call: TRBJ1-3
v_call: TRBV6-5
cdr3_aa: CASSRGTGAGNTIYF
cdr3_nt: TGTGCCAGCAGTCGCGGGACAGGGGCTGGAAACACCATATATTTT

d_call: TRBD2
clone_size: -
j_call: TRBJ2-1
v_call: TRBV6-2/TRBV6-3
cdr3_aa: CASSYQPGEGARVEQFF
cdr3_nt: TGTGCCAGCAGTTACCAGCCCGGGGAGGGTGCTCGGGTTGAGCAGTTCTTC

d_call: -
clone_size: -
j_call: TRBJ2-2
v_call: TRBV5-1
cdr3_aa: CASSLSGRRNTGELFF
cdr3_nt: TGCGCCAGCAGCTTGTCAGGACGAAGGAACACCGGGGAGCTGTTTTTT

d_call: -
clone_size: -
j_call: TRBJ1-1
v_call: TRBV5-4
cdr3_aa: CASSLDPDTEAFF
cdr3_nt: TGTGCCAGCAGCTTGGATCCAGACACTGAAGCTTTCTTT

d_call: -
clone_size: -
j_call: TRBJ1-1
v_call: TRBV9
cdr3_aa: CASSDDRASWTEAFF
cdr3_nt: TGTGCCAGCAGCGATGATAGGGCGTCTTGGACTGAAGCTTTCTTT

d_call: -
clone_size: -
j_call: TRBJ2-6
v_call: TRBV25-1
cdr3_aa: CASSAGANVLTF
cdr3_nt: TGTGCCAGCAGTGCTGGGGCCAACGTCCTGACTTTC

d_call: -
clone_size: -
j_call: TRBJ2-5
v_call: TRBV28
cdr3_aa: CASSSPGRGGKTQYF
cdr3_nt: TGTGCCAGCAGTTCTCCGGGCCGGGGAGGAAAGACCCAGTACTTC

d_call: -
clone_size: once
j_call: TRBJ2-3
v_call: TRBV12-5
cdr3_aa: CASALGGTDTQYF
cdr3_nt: TGTGCTAGTGCCTTGGGAGGTACAGATACGCAGTATTTT

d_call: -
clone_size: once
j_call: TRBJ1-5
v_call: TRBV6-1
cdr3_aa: CASSERERQPQHF
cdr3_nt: TGTGCCAGCAGTGAACGTGAAAGGCAGCCCCAGCATTTT

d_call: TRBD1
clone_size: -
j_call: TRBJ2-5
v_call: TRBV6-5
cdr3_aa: CASSFTLWDSETQYF
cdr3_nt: TGTGCCAGCAGTTTCACGCTCTGGGACAGCGAGACCCAGTACTTC

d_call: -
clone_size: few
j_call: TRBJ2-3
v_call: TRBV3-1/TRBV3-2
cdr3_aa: CASTSLGDTQYF
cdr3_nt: TGTGCCAGCACCTCCCTCGGGGATACGCAGTATTTT

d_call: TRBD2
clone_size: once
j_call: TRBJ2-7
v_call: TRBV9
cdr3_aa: CASSEGLAGPVYF
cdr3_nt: TGTGCCAGCAGCGAGGGACTAGCGGGGCCTGTGTACTTC

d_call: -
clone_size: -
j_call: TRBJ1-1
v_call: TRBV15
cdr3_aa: CATSRDVTEAFF
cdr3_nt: TGTGCCACCAGCAGGGATGTCACTGAAGCTTTCTTT

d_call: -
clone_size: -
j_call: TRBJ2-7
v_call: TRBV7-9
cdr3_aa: CASSREVAGLGEQYF
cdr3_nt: TGTGCCAGCAGCCGGGAAGTGGCGGGCCTCGGAGAGCAGTACTTC

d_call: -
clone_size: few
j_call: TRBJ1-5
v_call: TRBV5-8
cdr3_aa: CASSLMVGHQVQHF
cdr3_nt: TGTGCCAGCAGCTTGATGGTCGGGCATCAGGTCCAGCATTTT

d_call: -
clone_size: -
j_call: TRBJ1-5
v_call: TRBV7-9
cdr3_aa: CASSLGHGVSPQHF
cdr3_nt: TGTGCCAGCAGCTTAGGCCACGGGGTCAGCCCCCAGCATTTT

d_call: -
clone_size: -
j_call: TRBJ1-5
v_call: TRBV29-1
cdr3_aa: CSARDSGNQPQHF
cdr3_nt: TGCAGCGCCCGGGACTCAGGCAATCAGCCCCAGCATTTT

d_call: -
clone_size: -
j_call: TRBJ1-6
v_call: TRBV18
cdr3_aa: CASSRMGQGVNNSPLHF
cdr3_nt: TGTGCCAGCTCAAGGATGGGCCAGGGTGTCAACAATTCACCCCTCCACTTT

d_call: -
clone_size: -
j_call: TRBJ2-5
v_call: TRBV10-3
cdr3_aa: CAISVQETQYF
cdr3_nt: TGTGCCATCAGTGTGCAAGAGACCCAGTACTTC

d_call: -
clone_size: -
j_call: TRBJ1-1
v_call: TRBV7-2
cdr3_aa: CASSFGSASEAFF
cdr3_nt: TGTGCCAGCAGCTTTGGGTCAGCATCTGAAGCTTTCTTT

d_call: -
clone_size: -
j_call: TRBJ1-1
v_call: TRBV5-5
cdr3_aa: CASSLRDLNTEAFF
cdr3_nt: TGTGCCAGCAGCCTCAGGGACCTGAACACTGAAGCTTTCTTT

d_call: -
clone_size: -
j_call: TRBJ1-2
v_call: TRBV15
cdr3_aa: CATSRGGSAYGYTF
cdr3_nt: TGTGCCACCAGCAGAGGCGGCAGCGCTTATGGCTACACCTTC

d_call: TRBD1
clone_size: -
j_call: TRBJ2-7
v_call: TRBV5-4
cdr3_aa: CASSLLSPGQGDEQYF
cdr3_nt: TGTGCCAGCAGCTTGCTCAGTCCGGGACAGGGAGACGAGCAGTACTTC

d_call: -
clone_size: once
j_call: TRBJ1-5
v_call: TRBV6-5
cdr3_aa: CASSYSGDQPQHF
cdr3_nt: TGTGCCAGCAGTTACTCGGGGGATCAGCCCCAGCATTTT

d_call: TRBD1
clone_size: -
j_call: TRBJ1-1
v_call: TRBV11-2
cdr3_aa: CASSSLVLTGRSTEAFF
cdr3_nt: TGTGCCAGCAGCTCCCTGGTATTGACAGGGCGATCGACTGAAGCTTTCTTT